The TCR beta chain described here comes from a study of regulatory dendritic cells for organ transplantation. Using immunoSEQ multiplex PCR, the repertoire was profiled, and TCRdb retains in-frame clones only, with some absent. The sample contains around 19,000 clones, about 79% of which appear only once. Per germline, CDR1 MNHEY and CDR2 SMNVEV (reference sequence). J gave up 8 bases and V 6 bases, and 8 bases lay outside the gene matches. The CDR3 extends over 14 amino acids. Naive CD45RA+ and memory CD45RO+ CD4+ or CD8+ T cells were FACS-sorted. Sequenced: memory CD4+ T cells from blood. Subset specified: CD45RO+ memory T cells. The sequence was collected from a human donor in good health. The chain combines TRBV27 with TRBJ1-2; 11 bases match TRBD1. The CDR3 loop is CASRALGQGGGYTF. CDR3 sequence (DNA): TGTGCCAGCAGGGCCTTGGGACAGGGGGGCGGCTACACCTTC.